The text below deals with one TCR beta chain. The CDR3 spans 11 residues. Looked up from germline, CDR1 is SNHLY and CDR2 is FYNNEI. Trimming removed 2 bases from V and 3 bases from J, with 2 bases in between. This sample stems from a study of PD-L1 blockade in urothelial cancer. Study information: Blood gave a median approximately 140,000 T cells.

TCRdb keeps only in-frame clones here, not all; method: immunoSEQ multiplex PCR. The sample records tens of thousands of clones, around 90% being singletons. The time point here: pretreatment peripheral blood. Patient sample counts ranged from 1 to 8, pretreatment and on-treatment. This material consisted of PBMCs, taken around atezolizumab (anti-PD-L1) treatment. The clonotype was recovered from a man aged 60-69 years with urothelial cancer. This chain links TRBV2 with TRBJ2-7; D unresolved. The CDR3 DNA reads TGTGCCAGCAGTGAACTCTACGAGCAGTACTTC. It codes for CASSELYEQYF.